This TCR beta chain was sequenced in a study of control samples from healthy donors and cancer patients. Some clones are missing from TCRdb's copy, which holds only in-frame ones; the method was immunoSEQ multiplex PCR. The repertoire holds around 130,000 clones, with approximately 87% as singletons. CDR3 length equals 18 residues. Germline V lookup: CDR1 SGHNT, CDR2 YENEEA. V was shortened by 6 bases and J by 2 bases, with 25 bases between the two germline ends. This TCR was recovered from a man aged 25-45 years in good health. The material sequenced was blood. The V gene is TRBV11-3, the J gene TRBJ2-5; D is ambiguous. This CDR3 is CASSLRRRSSTTQETQYF. In DNA form, the CDR3 reads TGTGCCAGCAGTCTTAGGCGAAGATCTAGTACTACTCAAGAGACCCAGTACTTC.